The 19 T cell receptor beta chains below all came from one sample that was sequenced in a study of cytomegalovirus exposure and HLA in healthy donors. Primers included in the PCR were 60 Vbeta and 13 Jbeta primers. Produced via immunoSEQ multiplex PCR; TCRdb's table is partial and in-frame only. The data show roughly 150,000 clones, with approximately 80% seen just once and approximately 2.3% held by the top ten. Sequencing was carried out using PBMCs. The receptors come from a male donor in good health and CMV-seronegative.

In this sample, this clone turned up a few times. The chain has TRBV4-3 and TRBJ1-5, with TRBD1 matching 7 bases. The CDR3 contains 14 residues. The V gene's germline CDR1 is LGHNA and CDR2 YSLEER. The J segment lost 7 bases and the V segment lost 3 bases, leaving 6 bases of the junction unmatched. In nucleotides, the CDR3 is TGCGCCAGCAGCCATGCTGTGACAGGGCAGCCCCAGCATTTT. Translated, it gives CASSHAVTGQPQHF.

The genes are TRBV15 and TRBJ2-1; a weak D match, TRBD1 (6 bases). Trimming stripped 4 bases from V and 12 bases from J, with 19 bases between. The germline CDR1 and CDR2 sequences are LNHNV and YYDKDF (reference sequence). The CDR3 is made up of 14 amino acids. The CDR3 sequence: CATSTLTNRDRQFF. DNA for the CDR3: TGTGCCACCAGCACGCTGACCAACAGGGACCGGCAGTTCTTC.

This chain links TRBV10-3 with TRBJ2-5, with TRBD1 matching over 7 bases. Judging by the DNA end, TRBJ2-7 fits better; the J call may be wrong. CDR1 ENHRY and CDR2 SYGVKD come from the germline V gene. The CDR3 length is 13 residues. CDR3 sequence: CAIRVQGTYEQYF. CDR3 in DNA: TGTGCCATCAGGGTACAGGGGACCTACGAGCAGTACTTC.

This clone has just one count. The chain is built from TRBV18 and TRBJ1-1; TRBD1 matches 8 bases. The germline V gene encodes CDR1 KGHSH and CDR2 LQKENI. This CDR3 has 18 residues. Germline trimming cut 1 base from V and 4 bases from J; bases unmatched to any gene: 14. The CDR3 nucleotides are TGTGCCAGCTCACCACGCTTGGCTACAGGGGGTTTGGGCACTGAAGCTTTCTTT. Its translation is CASSPRLATGGLGTEAFF.

This clone was seen just once. The chain couples TRBV19 to TRBJ2-4; 9 nucleotides line up with TRBD1. This CDR3 comprises 16 residues. Losses at the gene ends were 6 bases for V and 0 bases for J; bases not matched to a gene: 6. Germline-derived CDR1 and CDR2 are LNHDA and SQIVND (reference sequence). CDR3 in amino acids: CASSDRGTLAKNIQYF. The CDR3 DNA sequence: TGTGCCAGTAGCGACAGGGGGACCCTAGCCAAAAACATTCAGTACTTC.

This clone has a handful of counts. CDR3 bases: TGTGCCAGCGCGGTAGGGGAAGTCGGAAACACCATATATTTT. It is translated as CASAVGEVGNTIYF. V usage is TRBV7-6 and J usage is TRBJ1-3; tentatively, D is TRBD1 (5 bases). Trimming stripped 8 bases from V and 4 bases from J, with 15 bases between. This CDR3 spans 14 amino acids. The germline V gene encodes CDR1 SGHVS and CDR2 FNYEAQ.

V gene TRBV28 combines with J gene TRBJ1-4; 8 positions agree with TRBD1. With V trimmed by 3 bases and J by 3 bases, 3 bases remained unmatched. The CDR3 covers 15 residues. CDR1 MDHEN and CDR2 SYDVKM come from the germline V gene. The CDR3 DNA reads as TGTGCCAGCAGTTTCCAGGGGGCCCCTAATGAAAAACTGTTTTTT. This translates into CASSFQGAPNEKLFF.

The rearrangement joins TRBV6-5 to TRBJ1-3; D is unclear. Germline-derived CDR1 and CDR2 are MNHEY and SVGAGI. Trimming shortened V by 6 bases and J by 4 bases, and 7 bases separated the two germline ends. The CDR3 loop spans 12 amino acids. CDR3: CASRGGGNTIYF. CDR3 bases: TGTGCCAGCAGGGGAGGAGGAAACACCATATATTTT.

V is TRBV19 and J is TRBJ1-6; 8 bases map to TRBD1. There are 17 residues in the CDR3. Trimming at V came to 6 bases and at J to 7 bases, leaving 14 bases not matched to a gene. CDR1 is LNHDA and CDR2 is SQIVND in the germline V gene (reference sequence). The CDR3 nucleotides read TGTGCCAGTAGACCACTTCCCCAGGGGGCGGCGAATTCACCCCTCCACTTT. Its translation is CASRPLPQGAANSPLHF. Full variable domain (outside the CDR3, taken from reference TRBV19 and TRBJ1-6): DGGITQSPKYLFRKEGQNVTLSCEQNLNHDAMYWYRQDPGQGLRLIYYSQIVNDFQKGDIAEGYSVSREKKESFPLTVTSAQKNPTAFYLCASRPLPQGAANSPLHFGNGTRLTVT.

V is TRBV5-1 and J is TRBJ2-7; 7 bases are shared with TRBD2. With V trimmed by 0 bases and J by 7 bases, 10 bases remained unmatched. Per germline, CDR1 SGHRS and CDR2 YFSETQ. The CDR3 has 15 residues. The CDR3 nucleotides are TGCGCCAGCAGCTTGGTGGTGGGAGGGCAGTCGGAGCAGTACTTC. Amino acid sequence: CASSLVVGGQSEQYF.

V gene TRBV27 combines with J gene TRBJ1-5, with D maybe TRBD1 (6 bases). The V end was cut by 6 bases, the J end by 0 bases, with 12 bases between. The CDR3 extends over 15 amino acids. CDR1 is MNHEY and CDR2 is SMNVEV in the germline V gene (reference sequence). CDR3 DNA: TGTGCCAGCAGCCTGACAGGAAATAGCAATCAGCCCCAGCATTTT. Translation gives CASSLTGNSNQPQHF.

V and J are TRBV5-1 and TRBJ2-7, with 7 bases that match TRBD2. The trim removed 4 bases at V and 2 bases at J, leaving 9 bases unmatched. This CDR3 is 15 amino acids long. Per the germline V gene, CDR1 is SGHRS and CDR2 is YFSETQ. As DNA, the CDR3 is TGCGCCAGCAGCGGGGGGGTCCAGGCCCCCTACGAGCAGTACTTC. Its protein product is CASSGGVQAPYEQYF.

This clone was observed a few times. The chain has TRBV6-1 and TRBJ1-5; no clear D gene. Trimming removed 4 bases at V and 4 bases at J, with 14 bases between. Germline values: CDR1 MNHNS, CDR2 SASEGT. This CDR3 has 15 amino acids. The CDR3 DNA reads TGTGCCAGCAGTGCCGGTACGTCTCGGAATCAGCCCCAGCATTTT. This encodes CASSAGTSRNQPQHF.

The V gene is TRBV28, the J gene TRBJ2-5; no firm D call. This CDR3 comprises 12 residues. CDR1 is MDHEN, CDR2 SYDVKM, per germline. V lost 2 bases and J lost 4, with 5 bases in between. CDR3 sequence (DNA): TGTGCCAGCAGTTTAAGCGCAGAGACCCAGTACTTC. This encodes CASSLSAETQYF.

V is TRBV9 and J is TRBJ1-2, with TRBD1 identical over 10 bases. Germline V gene data show CDR1 as SGDLS and CDR2 as YYNGEE. J lost 7 bases, V lost 4 bases, and 13 bases had no gene match. The CDR3 contains 16 residues. CDR3 sequence reads: CASSPAGGQGVRGYTF. For the CDR3, the DNA is TGTGCCAGCAGCCCGGCCGGAGGACAGGGGGTTCGTGGCTACACCTTC.

This rearrangement joins TRBV30 to TRBJ2-7, with 8 bases matching TRBD1. The J segment lost 2 bases and the V segment lost 4 bases, leaving 7 bases of the junction unmatched. The germline V gene has CDR1 GTSNPN and CDR2 SVGIG (reference sequence). This CDR3 contains 14 residues. CDR3: CAWTLDRGTYEQYF. The CDR3, as DNA: TGTGCCTGGACTCTCGACAGGGGCACCTACGAGCAGTACTTC.

V and J are TRBV27 and TRBJ1-1; D perhaps matches TRBD1 (6 bases). Germline-derived CDR1 and CDR2 are MNHEY and SMNVEV (reference sequence). Trimming removed 7 bases from V and 3 bases from J, with 15 bases in between. The CDR3 totals 14 residues. The CDR3 here is CASTPPGADTEAFF. The CDR3 DNA is TGTGCCAGCACCCCCCCAGGGGCGGACACTGAAGCTTTCTTT.

V is TRBV11-2 and J is TRBJ2-7, with D perhaps TRBD1 (5 bases). V shed 5 bases and J shed 5 bases, with 16 bases lying between them. The CDR3 sequence is 14 residues long. Per germline, CDR1 SGHAT and CDR2 FQNNGV. The CDR3 loop reads CASSRVGRVDEQYF. The CDR3, as DNA: TGTGCCAGCAGCCGGGTGGGCAGGGTAGACGAGCAGTACTTC. Combining the CDR3 with reference TRBV11-2 and TRBJ2-7 gives the whole variable domain EAGVAQSPRYKIIEKRQSVAFWCNPISGHATLYWYQQILGQGPKLLIQFQNNGVVDDSQLPKDRFSAERLKGVDSTLKIQPAKLEDSAVYLCASSRVGRVDEQYFGPGTRLTVT.

The chain carries TRBV5-1 and TRBJ2-2, with D unresolved. The CDR3 contains 16 residues. Germline lookup yields CDR1 SGHRS and CDR2 YFSETQ. The V gene lost 2 bases and the J gene lost 4 bases, with 15 bases spanning the gap. CDR3 bases: TGCGCCAGCAGCTTACGTGCACCTCCGGGCACCGGGGAGCTGTTTTTT. Its translation is CASSLRAPPGTGELFF.